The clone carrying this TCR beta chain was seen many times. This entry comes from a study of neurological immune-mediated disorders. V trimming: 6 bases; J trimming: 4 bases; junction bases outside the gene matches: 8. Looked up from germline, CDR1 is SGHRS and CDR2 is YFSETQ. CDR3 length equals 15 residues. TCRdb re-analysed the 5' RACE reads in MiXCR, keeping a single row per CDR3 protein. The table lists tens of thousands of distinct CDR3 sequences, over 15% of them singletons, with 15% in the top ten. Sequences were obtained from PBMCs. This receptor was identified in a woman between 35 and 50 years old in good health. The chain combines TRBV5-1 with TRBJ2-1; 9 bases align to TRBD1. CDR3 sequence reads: CASTPGQGRYNEQFF. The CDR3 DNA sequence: TGCGCCAGCACACCCGGACAGGGGAGGTACAATGAGCAGTTCTTC.